A single sample gave rise to the 11 T cell receptor beta chains below, sequenced in a study of control samples from healthy donors and cancer patients. Clones were sequenced by immunoSEQ multiplex PCR, and TCRdb holds only the in-frame ones, with some missing. Found here are 150,000 or so clones, roughly 93% of them singletons; the top ten hold around 5.4%. Sequenced input: blood. These receptors were obtained from a man younger than 35 in good health.

The chain combines TRBV3-1 (or the pseudogene TRBV3-2) with TRBJ1-4; D gene ambiguous. CDR1 is LGHDT and CDR2 is YNNKEL in the germline V gene (reference sequence). CDR3 length equals 16 residues. V was clipped by 0 bases and J by 3 bases, with 11 bases between them. The DNA for the CDR3 is TGTGCCAGCAGCCAAGATAGAAGGGCATCTAATGAAAAACTGTTTTTT. This encodes CASSQDRRASNEKLFF.

This chain links TRBV13 with TRBJ2-3; 11 bases are shared with TRBD2. CDR3 size: 17 residues. Trimming at V came to 4 bases and at J to 4 bases, leaving 10 bases not matched to a gene. Germline-derived CDR1 and CDR2 are PRHDT and FYEKMQ (reference sequence). The chain's CDR3 is CASSSLRLAGKSDTQYF. DNA for the CDR3: TGTGCCAGCAGCTCTCTCCGACTAGCGGGAAAATCAGATACGCAGTATTTT. The complete variable domain, with remaining parts taken from reference TRBV13 and TRBJ2-3, reads AAGVIQSPRHLIKEKRETATLKCYPIPRHDTVYWYQQGPGQDPQFLISFYEKMQSDKGSIPDRFSAQQFSDYHSELNMSSLELGDSALYFCASSSLRLAGKSDTQYFGPGTRLTVL.

This chain connects TRBV4-3 to TRBJ1-5; D not certain. CDR3 length: 16 amino acids. V was shortened by 1 base and J by 8 bases, with 18 bases between the two germline ends. From germline, CDR1 is LGHNA and CDR2 YSLEER. CDR3 DNA: TGCGCCAGCAGCCAAGGAGTTAGGAGGGATCAAGAGCCCCAGCATTTT. Its protein is CASSQGVRRDQEPQHF.

The chain combines TRBV5-1 with TRBJ2-1; TRBD2 matches at 10 bases. The CDR3 is 19 amino acids. Trimming at V came to 1 base and at J to 6 bases, leaving 16 bases not matched to a gene. Germline V gene lookup returns CDR1 SGHRS and CDR2 YFSETQ. The CDR3 is CASSLLGSGRISSGNEQFF. The CDR3 nucleotides are TGCGCCAGCAGCTTGCTGGGTAGCGGGAGGATTTCTTCAGGCAATGAGCAGTTCTTC.

V is TRBV5-1 and J is TRBJ2-7; D perhaps matches TRBD2 (6 bases). The length of the CDR3 is 16 residues. The V gene's germline CDR1 is SGHRS and CDR2 YFSETQ. With 4 bases removed from V and 2 bases from J, the gap between germline ends came to 19 bases. The CDR3 protein is CASSPGLAGETYEQYF. The DNA for the CDR3 is TGCGCCAGCAGCCCGGGACTGGCGGGCGAGACCTACGAGCAGTACTTC.

The chain couples TRBV28 to TRBJ1-2; 10 nucleotides match TRBD1. Trimming removed 10 bases from V and 1 base from J; junction bases left unmatched: 3. CDR1 is MDHEN and CDR2 is SYDVKM in the germline V gene. This CDR3 is 13 amino acids long. CDR3 sequence (DNA): TGTGCCACCGGGACAGGGGTTAACTATGGCTACACCTTC. This codes for CATGTGVNYGYTF.

The chain combines TRBV21-1 with TRBJ2-7; the table calls TRBD1, which could not be checked here. TRBV21-1 is annotated as a pseudogene. The CDR3 loop spans 15 amino acids. CDR3 DNA: TGTGCCAGCAGCAAAGAACGGACAGGGGACTACGAGCAGTACTTC. Its protein is CASSKERTGDYEQYF.

The V gene is TRBV7-8, the J gene TRBJ1-1; 8 bases fit TRBD1. The CDR3 is 13 residues long. V lost 5 bases, J lost 5 bases, and 4 bases stayed unmatched. The germline V gene has CDR1 SGHVS and CDR2 FQNEAQ. The CDR3 coding sequence is TGTGCCAGCAGCCCCCAGGGGGCAACTGAAGCTTTCTTT. This encodes CASSPQGATEAFF.

The chain has TRBV10-3 and TRBJ1-6; possible D gene TRBD1, 5 bases. CDR1 is ENHRY, CDR2 SYGVKD, per germline. Trimming removed 6 bases from V and 0 bases from J, with 12 bases in between. The CDR3 loop spans 16 amino acids. CDR3 in DNA: TGTGCCATCAGCGGGGGGAGGGACTCCTATAATTCACCCCTCCACTTT. This sequence encodes CAISGGRDSYNSPLHF.

The genes are TRBV6-5 and TRBJ2-1; D may correspond to TRBD1 or TRBD2 (5 bases each). The CDR3 totals 15 residues. From germline, CDR1 is MNHEY and CDR2 SVGAGI. Trimming pared 0 bases from V and 8 bases from J, leaving 14 bases between. The CDR3 nucleotides are TGTGCCAGCAGTTACTCGGGGGTAAGGGGCCATGAGCAGTTCTTC. It specifies CASSYSGVRGHEQFF.

V gene TRBV30 combines with J gene TRBJ1-3, with no clear D. Germline V CDR1 and CDR2: GTSNPN, SVGIG (reference sequence). The CDR3 runs 14 residues. The germline V and J ends were trimmed by 2 bases and 4 bases, with 12 bases remaining between them. The CDR3 bases are TGTGCCTGGAGTAAAAGGCGGCAGGGAAACACCATATATTTT. Protein sequence: CAWSKRRQGNTIYF.